This T cell receptor beta chain appears in the sequencing data of a study of graft-versus-host responses after intestinal transplantation. The wider study: Transplant recipients had multivisceral, liver-intestinal, or isolated intestinal grafts. Recipients uniformly received anti-thymocyte globulin induction, followed by tacrolimus and steroids for roughly 3 years.

Trimming removed 1 base at V and 4 bases at J, with 7 bases between. The germline gives CDR1 MNHNY, CDR2 SVGAGI (reference sequence). There are 14 residues in the CDR3. Study findings and constraints: Patients who carried graft-donor T cell macrochimerism also had high graft-versus-host to host-versus-graft clonal ratios in their allografts. Levels of circulating GvH clones at their peak were associated with early post-transplant HvG declines.

Generated by immunoSEQ multiplex PCR, the TCRdb table keeps only in-frame clones and is missing some. The sample carries about 38,000 clones, about four fifths recorded once. Concerning this clone: What it binds is not known.

The chain couples TRBV6-6 to TRBJ2-2, with D perhaps matching TRBD1 (6 bases). This material consisted of PBMCs, taken about 38 months after transplant. The receptor was derived from a human patient who received an intestinal transplant, so some T cells may come from the graft donor. The CDR3 region has the DNA TGTGCCAGCAGTTACTTGGACAGCACCGGGGAGCTGTTTTTT. This gives the protein CASSYLDSTGELFF.